These 10 T cell receptor beta chains were sequenced from one sample in a study of cytomegalovirus exposure and HLA in healthy donors. With 60 Vbeta and 13 Jbeta primers, the PCR was carried out. The table came from immunoSEQ multiplex PCR; TCRdb's copy has only in-frame clones and leaves some out. The sample yields about 74,000 clones, over 60% seen once. Sequenced: PBMCs. These receptors were obtained from a woman in her thirties or forties in good health and CMV-seropositive.

This clone has only one observation. The chain carries TRBV18 and TRBJ2-6; 9 nucleotides agree with TRBD2. Trimming at V came to 0 bases and at J to 1 base, leaving 4 bases not matched to a gene. The CDR3 extends over 18 amino acids. Germline CDR1 is KGHSH and CDR2 is LQKENI. The CDR3 spells CASSPPNSGRSGANVLTF. DNA for the CDR3: TGTGCCAGCTCACCACCGAATAGCGGGAGATCTGGGGCCAACGTCCTGACTTTC. Full variable domain (outside the CDR3, taken from reference TRBV18 and TRBJ2-6): NAGVMQNPRHLVRRRGQEARLRCSPMKGHSHVYWYRQLPEEGLKFMVYLQKENIIDESGMPKERFSAEFPKEGPSILRIQQVVRGDSAAYFCASSPPNSGRSGANVLTFGAGSRLTVL.

The chain couples TRBV4-3 to TRBJ2-3; a weak D match, TRBD2 (6 bases). Deletions cut 0 bases from V and 4 bases from J, with 11 bases between. This CDR3 region has 15 residues. Germline assignment: CDR1 LGHNA and CDR2 YSLEER. Here the CDR3 DNA reads TGCGCCAGCAGCCAAGACCCCTCGGGGGCAGATACGCAGTATTTT. It specifies CASSQDPSGADTQYF.

This clone was picked up a small number of times. The chain has TRBV6-5 and TRBJ2-7; D is undetermined. CDR3 length equals 13 residues. Looked up from germline, CDR1 is MNHEY and CDR2 is SVGAGI. The V end lost 5 bases, the J end lost 6 bases, and 14 bases lay between the germline ends. The CDR3: CASSPSSSGEQYF. The CDR3 DNA follows: TGTGCCAGCAGTCCGTCATCTTCGGGCGAGCAGTACTTC.

This clone was found many times. The V call is TRBV6-1, the J call TRBJ2-7; TRBD1 aligns across 7 bases. Germline lookup yields CDR1 MNHNS and CDR2 SASEGT. The CDR3 is 12 amino acids. The ends lost 4 bases at V and 7 bases at J; junction bases unmatched: 4. CDR3 protein: CASSATGVEQYF. Written as DNA, the CDR3 is TGTGCCAGCAGTGCTACAGGGGTGGAGCAGTACTTC.

This clone was seen only a few times. This chain links TRBV30 with TRBJ2-5, with D unresolved. Trimming shortened V by 0 bases and J by 7 bases, and 12 bases separated the two germline ends. The length of the CDR3 is 13 residues. Germline CDR1 GTSNPN, CDR2 SVGIG (reference sequence). The CDR3 reads CAWSVKLRGTQYF. Here the CDR3 DNA reads TGTGCCTGGAGTGTAAAGTTAAGAGGGACCCAGTACTTC.

The genes are TRBV6-6 and TRBJ1-1; tentative D call: TRBD1 (6 bases). The CDR3 is made up of 13 amino acids. V gave up 4 bases and J gave up 5 bases, with 11 bases separating them. Per germline, CDR1 MNHNY and CDR2 SVGAGI (reference sequence). The CDR3 protein is CASSSIQGTEAFF. The CDR3 DNA reads as TGTGCCAGCAGTTCGATCCAGGGGACTGAAGCTTTCTTT.

This chain joins TRBV19 and TRBJ1-1, with TRBD1 as a possible D gene (5 bases). The CDR3 is made up of 13 amino acids. V lost 5 bases and J 0 bases, leaving 7 bases between the germline ends. CDR1 and CDR2 (germline): LNHDA, SQIVND (reference sequence). CDR3 residues: CASSGALNTEAFF. The DNA for the CDR3 is TGTGCCAGTAGTGGGGCCTTGAACACTGAAGCTTTCTTT.

The rearrangement links TRBV2 to TRBJ2-1; 10 positions match TRBD2. The CDR3 has 14 residues. The J segment lost 3 bases and the V segment lost 4 bases, leaving 0 bases of the junction unmatched. The germline V gene has CDR1 SNHLY and CDR2 FYNNEI. The CDR3 nucleotides are TGTGCCAGCAGTGGGACTAGCGGCTACAATGAGCAGTTCTTC. This gives the protein CASSGTSGYNEQFF.

This rearrangement joins TRBV6-5 to TRBJ2-3; 11 nucleotides agree with TRBD2. The CDR3 contains 15 residues. The junction had 7 bases not matched to a gene; V was cut back by 5 bases and J by 6 bases. Germline V lookup: CDR1 MNHEY, CDR2 SVGAGI. CDR3 amino acids: CASSPLAGGPDTQYF. Here the CDR3 DNA reads TGTGCCAGCAGTCCTCTAGCGGGGGGCCCGGATACGCAGTATTTT.

V is TRBV2 and J is TRBJ2-5; 9 bases are shared with TRBD1. The CDR3 runs to 15 residues. The junction had 9 bases not matched to a gene; V was cut back by 7 bases and J by 3 bases. CDR1 is SNHLY and CDR2 is FYNNEI in the germline V gene. The CDR3: CASKDTGTGKETQYF. DNA for the CDR3: TGTGCCAGCAAGGACACCGGGACAGGGAAAGAGACCCAGTACTTC. The full variable domain, completed using reference TRBV2 and TRBJ2-5, is EPEVTQTPSHQVTQMGQEVILRCVPISNHLYFYWYRQILGQKVEFLVSFYNNEISEKSEIFDDQFSVERPDGSNFTLKIRSTKLEDSAMYFCASKDTGTGKETQYFGPGTRLLVL.